This entry concerns a single T cell receptor beta chain. The antigen it binds to is not known. Within one base of it there is no much larger clone, and no base qualities were kept. Libraries of naive CD8 T cells were generated from roughly 21,000 to 960,000 sorted cells, with 10%, 30% or 50% of the purified RNA used. On a BD FACSAria II, naive CD8 T cells were FACS-sorted as CD8+CD4-CCR7+CD45RA+ and collected into RLT Plus buffer. Detection sensitivity was tested by spiking Jurkat RNA equal to roughly 9 TCR copies' worth into samples containing about 20,000-1,000,000 naive CD8 T cells. Enrichment of CD8 T cells was done with RosetteSep CD8+ T Cell Enrichment Cocktail plus Ficoll-Paque, and ACK red cell lysis came afterward. Counted from cysteine to phenylalanine, this CDR3 has 16 amino acids. Solely the CDR3 DNA is kept, with 48 bases framed from the first base. V trim: 8 bases; J trim: 1 base; unmatched bases: 10. Taken from the germline V gene (reference sequence), the CDR1 and CDR2 loops are DFQATT and SNEGSKA.

The entry originates in a study of molecular identifiers for immune sequencing clone quantification (dated by TCRdb to 2016 to 2019). General notes on the study: For a replicate experiment, the RNA from either roughly 18,000 or 92,000 naive CD8 T cells was divided into five aliquots, and four of those aliquots went on to sequencing. The study was a methods study using CD8 T cells to benchmark molecular-identifier clustering-based TCR repertoire sequencing (MIDCIRS) and TCR RNA copy counting.

Library construction relied on PCR. The sample was run on an Illumina HiSeq 4000. Preparation of bulk TCR libraries followed a previously described approach, with the TCR primers listed in Table S5. The Qiagen AllPrep DNA/RNA kit was used to purify total RNA. Before analysis, reads from multiple sequencing runs of one library were combined. The study's processing was this. Reads were retained only if their TCR constant sequence matched exactly, and those retained reads were trimmed to 150 nt and grouped according to their 12-nt molecular barcodes. Reads in each barcode group were sub-clustered using a 15% Levenshtein threshold, and a quality-weighted consensus sequence was built for each RNA molecule. Non-functional sequences were removed, as were lower-count sequences one edit away from another. On the basis of fitting two negative binomial distributions, barcode sub-clusters with fewer than 20% of the maximum read count were discarded. The public sequencing data were trimmed at Q25 with fastp and processed into clonotypes with MiXCR by TCRdb, which kept only in-frame beta chains. CDR3 protein duplicates are merged, each entry listing the most common genes and DNA. TCRdb's processing, not the authors', yielded these V and J calls. The sample table contains 460,000 or so distinct CDR3 sequences; only one count was recorded for about 20% of them. 0.7% to 0.95% of the sample rests with the top ten.

Summary of the overall study and its limitations: Highly expanded clone sizes could be underestimated if identical TCR molecules share a barcode. Naive libraries contained spiked-in Jurkat TCR RNA (around eleven copies' worth), which is not part of the donor repertoire. Spiked-in Jurkat TCR RNA equal to a single cell's worth was reported to be detectable even within 1,100,000 naive CD8 T cells. Modeling estimated roughly 3.2 recovered TCR RNA copies per cell, compared with roughly 10 by digital PCR, which implies roughly 30% capture efficiency. In CMV-specific effector cells, clones with more than 20 RNA copies contained over 99% of molecules, whereas in naive cells such clones contained under 1% of molecules. Without barcode sub-clustering, chimeric consensus sequences inflated TCR diversity; chimeras reached as high as 47%.

The V and J segments used are TRBV20-1 and TRBJ2-7, and TRBD2 matches 14 of the central bases. Specimen: naive CD8+ T cells from blood, with Jurkat cell RNA spiked in. The sample's cell subset or site label is to be understood as: FACS-sorted CD8+CD4-CCR7+CD45RA+ naive T cells. The clonotype was recovered from a human donor in good health. Some libraries in this study had Jurkat cell RNA spiked in. The bases are TGCAGTACCACTACCGGGACTAGCGGGAGTTCCTACGAGCAGTACTTC. This yields the protein CSTTTGTSGSSYEQYF.